The 9 T cell receptor beta chains presented below share a single source sample, sequenced in a study of immune cell composition in non-small cell lung cancer. Measured with immunoSEQ multiplex PCR; TCRdb has only the in-frame clones, and not every one. This sample yields over 3,000 clones, of which approximately 79% are seen a single time; around 7.6% belongs to the top ten. Sequencing was done on a sample of lung tumor tissue. These receptors came from a human donor with non-small cell lung cancer.

The chain links TRBV28 to TRBJ2-7; possibly TRBD1 for D (6 bases). The germline V gene has CDR1 MDHEN and CDR2 SYDVKM. This CDR3 contains 15 residues. Trimming removed 6 bases at V and 2 bases at J, with 17 bases between. CDR3 sequence: CASRTQGLYTYEQYF. CDR3 coding DNA: TGTGCCAGCAGGACCCAGGGGTTATATACCTACGAGCAGTACTTC.

The chain is built from TRBV4-3 and TRBJ2-1; 9 bases line up with TRBD2. The trim removed 4 bases at V and 8 bases at J, leaving 18 bases unmatched. The CDR3 consists of 18 residues. Germline values: CDR1 LGHNA, CDR2 YSLEER. The CDR3 loop reads CASSPDNMGGGALYEQFF. CDR3 DNA: TGCGCCAGCAGCCCGGACAATATGGGCGGGGGGGCCTTATATGAGCAGTTCTTC.

This clone is termed medium-sized. Other DNA sequences from this sample encode an identical CDR3 as well. The chain is built from TRBV2 and TRBJ1-4; D call uncertain. Looked up from germline, CDR1 is SNHLY and CDR2 is FYNNEI. The V end was cut by 7 bases, the J end by 8 bases, with 14 bases between. The CDR3 loop spans 13 amino acids. CDR3 amino acids: CASTRTPGEKLFF. DNA for the CDR3: TGTGCCAGCACCCGGACTCCGGGCGAAAAACTGTTTTTT.

The genes are TRBV5-6 and TRBJ1-2; 7 nucleotides line up with TRBD1. This CDR3 is built from 15 residues. The J segment lost 3 bases and the V segment lost 0 bases, leaving 5 bases of the junction unmatched. Germline CDR1 is SGHDT and CDR2 is YYEEEE. The DNA of the CDR3 is TGTGCCAGCAGCTTGGGGGACAGACGGGACTATGGCTACACCTTC. As protein: CASSLGDRRDYGYTF.

This chain joins TRBV7-8 and TRBJ2-1; D might be TRBD2 (6 bases). V lost 3 bases and J lost 7, with 16 bases in between. Germline V gene sequence: CDR1 SGHVS, CDR2 FQNEAQ. The CDR3 spans 15 residues. DNA for the CDR3: TGTGCCAGCAGCTTTGCCGGGAGCGCGAGGAATGAGCAGTTCTTC. Translation: CASSFAGSARNEQFF. Full variable domain (rest looked up from reference TRBV7-8 and TRBJ2-1): GAGVSQSPRYKVAKRGQDVALRCDPISGHVSLFWYQQALGQGPEFLTYFQNEAQLDKSGLPSDRFFAERPEGSVSTLKIQRTQQEDSAVYLCASSFAGSARNEQFFGPGTRLTVL.

V and J are TRBV5-1 and TRBJ1-5, with D perhaps matching TRBD1 (6 bases). Germline-derived CDR1 and CDR2 are SGHRS and YFSETQ. V was shortened by 5 bases and J by 4 bases, with 13 bases between the two germline ends. The CDR3 sequence is 14 residues long. This chain's CDR3 is CASSPGTTNQPQHF. The CDR3 DNA sequence: TGCGCCAGCAGTCCCGGGACAACTAATCAGCCCCAGCATTTT. The full variable domain, rest sourced from reference TRBV5-1 and TRBJ1-5, is KAGVTQTPRYLIKTRGQQVTLSCSPISGHRSVSWYQQTPGQGLQFLFEYFSETQRNKGNFPGRFSGRQFSNSRSEMNVSTLELGDSALYLCASSPGTTNQPQHFGDGTRLSIL.

The genes are TRBV7-9 and TRBJ2-7; possible D gene TRBD2, 5 bases. V was trimmed by 1 base and J by 0 bases, leaving 10 bases between them. The CDR3 spans 15 residues. CDR1 SEHNR and CDR2 FQNEAQ come from the germline V gene (reference sequence). The CDR3 region has the DNA TGTGCCAGCAGCTTAGGAGGGTACGTCTCCTACGAGCAGTACTTC. Translation: CASSLGGYVSYEQYF.

This sequence joins TRBV6-5 and TRBJ2-7, with D maybe TRBD1 (6 bases). CDR3 length: 12 residues. Germline CDR1 reads MNHEY; CDR2 reads SVGAGI. The ends were cut back, 5 bases at V and 6 bases at J, with 11 bases in the middle. For the CDR3, the DNA is TGTGCCAGCAGTCTCATAGGGGGCGAGCAGTACTTC. Translating gives CASSLIGGEQYF.

J is TRBJ2-1 and V is TRBV20-1; D is uncertain. The CDR3 is 11 amino acids. Germline CDR1 DFQATT, CDR2 SNEGSKA (reference sequence). The V end lost 6 bases, the J end lost 10 bases, and 13 bases lay between the germline ends. Written as DNA, the CDR3 is TGCAGTGCCCGCACACCGCCCGAGCAGTTCTTC. Protein product: CSARTPPEQFF.